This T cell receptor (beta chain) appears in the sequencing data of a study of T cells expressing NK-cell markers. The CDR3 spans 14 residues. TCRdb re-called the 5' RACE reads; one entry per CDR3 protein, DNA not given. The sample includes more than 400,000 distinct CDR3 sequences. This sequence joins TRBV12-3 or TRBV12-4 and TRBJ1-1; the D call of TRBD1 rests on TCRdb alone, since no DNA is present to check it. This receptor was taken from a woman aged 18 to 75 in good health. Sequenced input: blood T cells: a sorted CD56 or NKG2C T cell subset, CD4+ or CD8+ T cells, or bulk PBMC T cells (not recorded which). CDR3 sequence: CASTAGIQVTEAFF.